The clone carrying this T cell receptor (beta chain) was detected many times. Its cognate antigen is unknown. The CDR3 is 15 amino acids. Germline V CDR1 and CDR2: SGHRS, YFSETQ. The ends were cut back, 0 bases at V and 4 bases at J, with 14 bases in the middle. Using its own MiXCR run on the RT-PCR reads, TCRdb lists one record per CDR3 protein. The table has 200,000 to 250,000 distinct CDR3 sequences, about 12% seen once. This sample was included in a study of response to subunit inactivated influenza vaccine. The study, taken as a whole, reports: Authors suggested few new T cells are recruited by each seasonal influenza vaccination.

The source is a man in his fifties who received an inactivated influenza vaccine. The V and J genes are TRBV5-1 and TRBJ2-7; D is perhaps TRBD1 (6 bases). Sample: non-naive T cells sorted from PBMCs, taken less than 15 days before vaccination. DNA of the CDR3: TGCGCCAGCAGCTTGGGGGACACCCGAACGTACGAGCAGTACTTC. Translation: CASSLGDTRTYEQYF.